A single sample gave rise to the 9 T cell receptor beta chains below, sequenced in a study of shared clonotypes between healthy human individuals. Produced via immunoSEQ multiplex PCR; TCRdb's table is partial and in-frame only. The sample carries some 2 million clones, around 95% recorded once. The sequenced sample consisted of naive CD4+ T cells sorted from blood. Subset here: CD45RA+ positively selected. The source of these receptors is a man younger than 35 in good health.

This rearrangement joins TRBV18 to TRBJ1-5, with TRBD1 matching over 9 bases. The germline gives CDR1 KGHSH, CDR2 LQKENI. Trimming took 6 bases from V and 1 from J; bases not matched to a gene: 10. CDR3 length equals 17 residues. In nucleotides, the CDR3 is TGTGCCAGCTCGCCGACAGGGGGGCCGGGGAGCAATCAGCCCCAGCATTTT. This gives the protein CASSPTGGPGSNQPQHF.

V usage is TRBV30 and J usage is TRBJ2-4; D possibly uses TRBD1 or TRBD2 (6 bases each). This CDR3 region has 15 residues. V lost 0 bases to trimming and J lost 0 bases, with 9 bases between them. Germline CDR1 is GTSNPN and CDR2 is SVGIG (reference sequence). CDR3 nucleotide sequence: TGTGCCTGGAGTGTAGGGGGGCTAGCCAAAAACATTCAGTACTTC. Its translation: CAWSVGGLAKNIQYF.

The chain is built from TRBV18 and TRBJ2-7; D gene ambiguous. Germline CDR1 and CDR2: KGHSH and LQKENI. The germline V and J ends were trimmed by 2 bases and 4 bases, with 12 bases remaining between them. The CDR3 is 14 amino acids. CDR3 nucleotide sequence: TGTGCCAGCTCACCATTTACAGAGCTATACGAGCAGTACTTC. Translating it yields CASSPFTELYEQYF. Together with reference TRBV18 and TRBJ2-7, the CDR3 gives the full variable domain: NAGVMQNPRHLVRRRGQEARLRCSPMKGHSHVYWYRQLPEEGLKFMVYLQKENIIDESGMPKERFSAEFPKEGPSILRIQQVVRGDSAAYFCASSPFTELYEQYFGPGTRLTVT.

V and J are TRBV19 and TRBJ1-3; TRBD1 matches 7 bases. There are 15 residues in the CDR3. Germline CDR1 and CDR2: LNHDA and SQIVND (reference sequence). With V trimmed by 7 bases and J by 0 bases, 6 bases remained unmatched. The CDR3 DNA reads as TGTGCCAGTACCCCGGGACAGATCTCTGGAAACACCATATATTTT. It specifies CASTPGQISGNTIYF.

The rearrangement joins TRBV5-6 to TRBJ2-7, with a possible D match to TRBD2 (6 bases). The CDR3 has 15 amino acids. Germline V CDR1 and CDR2: SGHDT, YYEEEE. The V end lost 5 bases, the J end lost 0 bases, and 15 bases lay between the germline ends. CDR3 protein: CASRILAPSSYEQYF. The CDR3 coding sequence is TGTGCCAGCAGGATTCTAGCGCCGAGCTCCTACGAGCAGTACTTC. Full variable domain (remainder filled in from reference TRBV5-6 and TRBJ2-7): DAGVTQSPTHLIKTRGQQVTLRCSPKSGHDTVSWYQQALGQGPQFIFQYYEEEERQRGNFPDRFSGHQFPNYSSELNVNALLLGDSALYLCASRILAPSSYEQYFGPGTRLTVT.

The V call is TRBV6-5, the J call TRBJ1-2; a weak D match, TRBD1 (6 bases). CDR1 MNHEY and CDR2 SVGAGI come from the germline V gene. The CDR3 is 15 residues long. V dropped 6 bases and J dropped 0 bases, with 14 bases sitting between them. For the CDR3, the DNA is TGTGCCAGCAGCCGTGGGACACCCACTAACTATGGCTACACCTTC. Translating it yields CASSRGTPTNYGYTF.

This sequence joins TRBV2 and TRBJ2-3, with TRBD2 identical over 15 bases. V gave up 6 bases and J gave up 6 bases; unmatched junction bases: 7. The CDR3 is 16 residues long. The V gene's germline CDR1 is SNHLY and CDR2 FYNNEI. For the CDR3, the DNA is TGTGCCAGCAGACGGACTAGCGGGAGGGCTGTGGATACGCAGTATTTT. It encodes CASRRTSGRAVDTQYF.

In its sample, this clone was seen once. The chain has TRBV5-1 and TRBJ2-5; D is unresolved. The J call is doubtful: the DNA matches TRBJ2-7 better. This CDR3 is built from 14 residues. CDR1 and CDR2 from the germline V gene are SGHRS and YFSETQ. The CDR3 nucleotides read TGCGCCAGCAGCTTGGCCGAGGCAGCGAACGAGCAGTACTTC. This codes for CASSLAEAANEQYF.

The chain recombines TRBV7-6 with TRBJ1-6; D uncertain. The CDR3 length is 15 residues. Germline V CDR1 and CDR2: SGHVS, FNYEAQ. The V gene lost 1 base and the J gene lost 6 bases, with 10 bases spanning the gap. CDR3 coding DNA: TGTGCCAGCAGCTTAGGAAAGGGCCCTAATTCACCCCTCCACTTT. It specifies CASSLGKGPNSPLHF.